A single T cell receptor (beta chain) is shown here with its context. The data originate from a study of radiation and T cells in renal cell carcinoma. CDR1 SQVTM and CDR2 ANQGSEA come from the germline V gene. The CDR3 consists of 11 residues. V lost 4 bases and J 1 base, leaving 4 bases between the germline ends. Time point in this sample: blood 4 weeks post-SBRT, at nephrectomy. As for treatment: 15 Gy SBRT to primary tumor, nephrectomy 4 weeks later. Clear cell pathology was present in this patient's renal cell carcinoma. Clones were sequenced by immunoSEQ multiplex PCR, and TCRdb holds only the in-frame ones, with some missing. The table includes 50,000 to 70,000 clones, over 65% detected once.

The sample in question was blood, obtained from a patient whose treatment included radiotherapy and nephrectomy. The TCR comes from a man aged 55 to 70 with renal cell carcinoma. The gene calls are TRBV29-1 and TRBJ1-1; D gene unclear. In DNA, the CDR3 is TGCAGCGTTGCGTCGAACACTGAAGCTTTCTTT. This codes for CSVASNTEAFF.